Below, 29 T cell receptor beta chains from the same sample are listed, as sequenced in a study of blood T cell repertoires in COVID-19. Method: immunoSEQ multiplex PCR; TCRdb's copy keeps in-frame clones and lacks some. The data contain about 260,000 clones, approximately 92% of them singletons. Input material: PBMCs or T cells enriched from blood (not recorded which). These receptors were obtained from a woman younger than 30 who had recovered from COVID-19.

The J gene is TRBJ2-5, the V gene TRBV15; 11 positions match TRBD2. Looked up from germline, CDR1 is LNHNV and CDR2 is YYDKDF (reference sequence). After removal of 5 bases from V and 2 bases from J, the junction contained 4 bases not matched to a gene. This CDR3 spans 15 amino acids. The CDR3 spells CATSRSGGGQETQYF. The CDR3, as DNA: TGTGCCACCAGCCGTAGCGGGGGGGGGCAAGAGACCCAGTACTTC.

The chain couples TRBV6-5 to TRBJ2-7, with D possibly matching TRBD1 (6 bases). The V gene lost 0 bases and the J gene lost 3 bases, with 9 bases spanning the gap. Germline CDR1 MNHEY, CDR2 SVGAGI. The CDR3 length is 14 residues. CDR3 coding DNA: TGTGCCAGCAGTTACTCATCCAGGGGCTACGAGCAGTACTTC. Its translation is CASSYSSRGYEQYF.

The J gene is TRBJ2-3, the V gene TRBV28, with 12 positions matching TRBD2. The germline gives CDR1 MDHEN, CDR2 SYDVKM. The CDR3 covers 17 residues. The V gene end was trimmed by 5 bases and the J gene end by 2 bases; junction bases not matched to a gene: 8. CDR3 loop: CASSLLLAGGPTDTQYF. The DNA for the CDR3 is TGTGCCAGCAGTCTCCTCCTAGCGGGGGGGCCCACAGATACGCAGTATTTT.

J is TRBJ2-7 and V is TRBV11-2; D might be TRBD1 (5 bases). The CDR3 runs to 13 residues. The V and J ends lost 5 bases and 4 bases respectively, with 12 bases between them. CDR1 and CDR2 (germline): SGHAT, FQNNGV. CDR3 sequence: CASSQGQVYEQYF. The CDR3 DNA reads as TGTGCCAGCAGCCAAGGACAAGTTTACGAGCAGTACTTC. Full variable domain (rest looked up from reference TRBV11-2 and TRBJ2-7): EAGVAQSPRYKIIEKRQSVAFWCNPISGHATLYWYQQILGQGPKLLIQFQNNGVVDDSQLPKDRFSAERLKGVDSTLKIQPAKLEDSAVYLCASSQGQVYEQYFGPGTRLTVT.

This clone has only one observation. The chain recombines TRBV19 with TRBJ2-3; 9 bases align to TRBD1. J lost 0 bases, V lost 5 bases, and 6 bases had no gene match. Germline lookup yields CDR1 LNHDA and CDR2 SQIVND (reference sequence). CDR3 length equals 16 residues. This CDR3 is CASSAGDRASTDTQYF. The CDR3 nucleotides read TGTGCCAGTAGTGCTGGGGACAGGGCGAGCACAGATACGCAGTATTTT.

This rearrangement joins TRBV25-1 to TRBJ1-2; tentatively, D is TRBD1 (5 bases). The V gene lost 5 bases and the J gene lost 9 bases, with 16 bases spanning the gap. The V gene's germline CDR1 is MGHDK and CDR2 SYGVNS. This CDR3 spans 13 amino acids. In nucleotides, the CDR3 is TGTGCCAGCAGTTACAGGTTCCCTATACGCTACACCTTC. This codes for CASSYRFPIRYTF.

The chain has TRBV19 and TRBJ2-6; D gene ambiguous. V was shortened by 6 bases and J by 4 bases, with 7 bases between the two germline ends. This CDR3 is 13 amino acids long. CDR1 LNHDA and CDR2 SQIVND come from the germline V gene (reference sequence). This CDR3 reads CASSEWGANVLTF. The CDR3 DNA follows: TGTGCCAGTAGCGAGTGGGGGGCCAACGTCCTGACTTTC.

The chain joins TRBV10-3 to TRBJ2-3; 8 bases are a match to TRBD2. Germline values: CDR1 ENHRY, CDR2 SYGVKD. The CDR3 extends over 14 amino acids. Trimming removed 3 bases from V and 3 bases from J; junction bases left unmatched: 2. CDR3 DNA sequence: TGTGCCATCAGTGACGGGGGGGTGACAGATACGCAGTATTTT. It is translated as CAISDGGVTDTQYF.

The rearrangement uses TRBV24-1 and TRBJ1-5, with 7 positions matching TRBD1. Losses at the gene ends were 2 bases for V and 7 bases for J; bases not matched to a gene: 4. The germline gives CDR1 KGHDR, CDR2 SFDVKD. The CDR3 extends over 14 amino acids. This CDR3 reads CATSDSGTAQPQHF. CDR3 nucleotides: TGTGCCACCAGTGATTCGGGGACAGCCCAGCCCCAGCATTTT.

The chain employs TRBV18 and TRBJ2-1; 9 positions agree with TRBD1. The CDR3 covers 15 residues. The junction had 3 bases not matched to a gene; V was cut back by 6 bases and J by 0 bases. In germline, CDR1 is KGHSH, CDR2 LQKENI. DNA for the CDR3: TGTGCCAGCTCTCTGGACAGGGGCTCCTACAATGAGCAGTTCTTC. As protein: CASSLDRGSYNEQFF.

The chain carries TRBV27 and TRBJ1-4, with a weak D call TRBD1 (5 bases). Deletions cut 6 bases from V and 7 bases from J, with 9 bases between. Germline V gene lookup returns CDR1 MNHEY and CDR2 SMNVEV (reference sequence). The CDR3 covers 12 residues. CDR3 DNA: TGTGCCAGCAGCCTTAGGGGTGAAAAACTGTTTTTT. Amino acids: CASSLRGEKLFF.

This clone was counted once. The chain employs TRBV20-1 and TRBJ2-7; the D gene is possibly TRBD2 (7 bases). CDR3 length: 13 amino acids. Trimming stripped 3 bases from V and 7 bases from J, with 16 bases between. CDR1 DFQATT and CDR2 SNEGSKA come from the germline V gene (reference sequence). Here the CDR3 reads CSASGAGAGEQYF. The CDR3 DNA reads TGCAGTGCTAGTGGGGCGGGGGCAGGGGAGCAGTACTTC.

The chain joins TRBV5-1 to TRBJ1-6; D is unresolved. From germline, CDR1 is SGHRS and CDR2 YFSETQ. Trimming took 2 bases from V and 10 from J, leaving 7 bases between them. This CDR3 has 12 amino acids. In DNA, the CDR3 is TGCGCCAGCAGCTTAGAGGGATCACCCCTCCACTTT. Translation: CASSLEGSPLHF. The variable domain in full, with the rest retrieved from reference TRBV5-1 and TRBJ1-6, is KAGVTQTPRYLIKTRGQQVTLSCSPISGHRSVSWYQQTPGQGLQFLFEYFSETQRNKGNFPGRFSGRQFSNSRSEMNVSTLELGDSALYLCASSLEGSPLHFGNGTRLTVT.

The rearrangement links TRBV5-1 to TRBJ2-3; D possibly corresponds to TRBD1 (5 bases). V was cut by 2 bases and J by 4 bases, with 14 bases left in between. This CDR3 comprises 15 residues. Germline CDR1 and CDR2: SGHRS and YFSETQ. CDR3 sequence: CASSFKGNRADTQYF. CDR3 in DNA: TGCGCCAGCAGCTTTAAGGGGAATAGGGCAGATACGCAGTATTTT.

The chain joins TRBV10-3 to TRBJ1-1, with 12 nucleotides matching TRBD1. CDR3 length: 15 amino acids. CDR1 is ENHRY and CDR2 is SYGVKD in the germline V gene. V was clipped by 6 bases and J by 0 bases; unmatched bases: 2. CDR3: CAIRGTGGLNTEAFF. The CDR3 bases are TGTGCCATCAGGGGGACAGGGGGCCTGAACACTGAAGCTTTCTTT.

The chain joins TRBV7-9 to TRBJ1-2, with a tentative D call TRBD1 (5 bases). V lost 1 base and J 8 bases, leaving 11 bases between the germline ends. The CDR3 contains 13 residues. CDR1 SEHNR and CDR2 FQNEAQ come from the germline V gene (reference sequence). The CDR3 loop is CASSLERGRGYTF. The CDR3, as DNA: TGTGCCAGCAGCTTAGAAAGGGGCCGCGGCTACACCTTC. The variable domain in full, completed from reference TRBV7-9 and TRBJ1-2, reads DTGVSQNPRHKITKRGQNVTFRCDPISEHNRLYWYRQTLGQGPEFLTYFQNEAQLEKSRLLSDRFSAERPKGSFSTLEIQRTEQGDSAMYLCASSLERGRGYTFGSGTRLTVV.

The rearrangement links TRBV10-1 to TRBJ1-1; weak D call: TRBD1 (5 bases). CDR3 length: 13 residues. Germline-derived CDR1 and CDR2 are WNHNN and SYGVQD (reference sequence). V lost 4 bases and J lost 4, with 10 bases in between. CDR3 nucleotide sequence: TGCGCCAGCAGTGGTAACGGGGGCACTGAAGCTTTCTTT. It is translated as CASSGNGGTEAFF.

The chain uses TRBV30 and TRBJ1-1, with 9 bases fitting TRBD1. This CDR3 region has 13 residues. CDR1 is GTSNPN, CDR2 SVGIG, per germline (reference sequence). With 5 bases clipped from V and 1 base from J, the junction kept 2 bases outside the gene matches. The CDR3 DNA reads TGTGCCTGGGACAGGGGGTCGAACACTGAAGCTTTCTTT. Its protein is CAWDRGSNTEAFF.

V gene TRBV2 combines with J gene TRBJ2-1; 7 bases agree with TRBD1. With V trimmed by 7 bases and J by 6 bases, 0 bases remained unmatched. The CDR3 covers 11 residues. CDR1 is SNHLY, CDR2 FYNNEI, per germline. CDR3 nucleotide sequence: TGTGCCAGCACAGGGGGCAATGAGCAGTTCTTC. It encodes CASTGGNEQFF.

This chain joins TRBV15 and TRBJ1-1; unclear D gene. CDR3 length equals 14 residues. The V gene lost 3 bases and the J gene lost 0 bases, with 8 bases spanning the gap. Germline V gives CDR1 LNHNV, CDR2 YYDKDF (reference sequence). Here the CDR3 DNA reads TGTGCCACCAGCAGCTACAGTTTGAACACTGAAGCTTTCTTT. It encodes CATSSYSLNTEAFF. The full variable domain, its missing parts supplied by reference TRBV15 and TRBJ1-1, is DAMVIQNPRYQVTQFGKPVTLSCSQTLNHNVMYWYQQKSSQAPKLLFHYYDKDFNNEADTPDNFQSRRPNTSFCFLDIRSPGLGDTAMYLCATSSYSLNTEAFFGQGTRLTVV.

The CDR3 DNA reads TGTGCCAGTCCGGACAGGGGGGAGTTTGGTGGCAATCAGCCCCAGCATTTT. Encoded protein: CASPDRGEFGGNQPQHF. The V and J genes are TRBV21-1 and TRBJ1-5; whether TRBD1, the table's D call, matches the DNA was not checked. TRBV21-1 is flagged as a pseudogene. The CDR3 has 17 amino acids.

J is TRBJ2-2 and V is TRBV19, with a possible D match to TRBD1 (6 bases). Per germline, CDR1 LNHDA and CDR2 SQIVND (reference sequence). The CDR3 is 16 residues long. V lost 3 bases, J lost 1 base, and 12 bases lay in between. The CDR3, as DNA: TGTGCCAGTAGTATCCCAACAGGGAAGAACACCGGGGAGCTGTTTTTT. It specifies CASSIPTGKNTGELFF. Combining the CDR3 with reference TRBV19 and TRBJ2-2 gives the whole variable domain DGGITQSPKYLFRKEGQNVTLSCEQNLNHDAMYWYRQDPGQGLRLIYYSQIVNDFQKGDIAEGYSVSREKKESFPLTVTSAQKNPTAFYLCASSIPTGKNTGELFFGEGSRLTVL.

The V call is TRBV3-1 (or the pseudogene TRBV3-2), the J call TRBJ1-6; D is undetermined. CDR3 length: 17 amino acids. The V and J ends lost 1 base and 0 bases respectively, with 10 bases between them. Germline CDR1 reads LGHDT; CDR2 reads YNNKEL (reference sequence). CDR3 region: CASSQGRLSSYNSPLHF. The CDR3 coding sequence is TGTGCCAGCAGCCAAGGGCGGCTCAGCTCCTATAATTCACCCCTCCACTTT.

The V call is TRBV28, the J call TRBJ1-1; D gene uncertain. CDR3 length: 10 amino acids. Germline V gene lookup returns CDR1 MDHEN and CDR2 SYDVKM. V was cut by 9 bases and J by 7 bases, with 9 bases left in between. The CDR3 DNA reads TGTGCCAGTTTCTACCGTGAAGCTTTCTTT. Encoded protein: CASFYREAFF.

This clone has only one observation. V usage is TRBV5-1 and J usage is TRBJ1-1; D unresolved. Germline loops: CDR1 SGHRS, CDR2 YFSETQ. Trimming removed 4 bases at V and 0 bases at J, with 10 bases between. The CDR3 contains 14 residues. This chain's CDR3 is CASSPGDMNTEAFF. CDR3 DNA: TGCGCCAGCAGCCCCGGGGATATGAACACTGAAGCTTTCTTT.

The rearrangement joins TRBV10-1 to TRBJ1-1; D call uncertain. In germline, CDR1 is WNHNN, CDR2 SYGVQD (reference sequence). Trimming stripped 0 bases from V and 3 bases from J, with 8 bases between. The CDR3 has 14 amino acids. CDR3 nucleotides: TGCGCCAGCAGTGAGTCCCCAGACTACACTGAAGCTTTCTTT. This encodes CASSESPDYTEAFF.

This chain joins TRBV14 and TRBJ1-1; D not certain. This CDR3 has 15 residues. Germline loops: CDR1 SGHDN, CDR2 FVKESK. V lost 2 bases and J lost 0, with 10 bases in between. CDR3: CASSQIGVMNTEAFF. The DNA for the CDR3 is TGTGCCAGCAGCCAAATCGGGGTTATGAACACTGAAGCTTTCTTT. The whole variable domain, filled in from reference TRBV14 and TRBJ1-1, reads EAGVTQFPSHSVIEKGQTVTLRCDPISGHDNLYWYRRVMGKEIKFLLHFVKESKQDESGMPNNRFLAERTGGTYSTLKVQPAELEDSGVYFCASSQIGVMNTEAFFGQGTRLTVV.

The chain carries TRBV10-3 and TRBJ1-1; D possibly corresponds to TRBD1 (5 bases). The V end lost 4 bases, the J end lost 5 bases, and 11 bases lay between the germline ends. The CDR3 is 13 amino acids. Per the germline V gene, CDR1 is ENHRY and CDR2 is SYGVKD. The CDR3 protein is CAISGNRQTEAFF. As DNA, the CDR3 is TGTGCCATCAGTGGAAACAGGCAGACTGAAGCTTTCTTT.

This clone was found a few times. The chain uses TRBV28 and TRBJ1-2; no clear D gene. Trimming stripped 1 base from V and 4 bases from J, with 13 bases between. CDR3 length: 15 amino acids. From germline, CDR1 is MDHEN and CDR2 SYDVKM. CDR3 sequence: CASSLSTAAGYGYTF. The CDR3, as DNA: TGTGCCAGCAGTTTATCCACAGCCGCTGGCTATGGCTACACCTTC.